Shown below are 22 T cell receptor beta chains from a single sample sequenced in a study of blood T cell repertoires in COVID-19. Clones were sequenced by immunoSEQ multiplex PCR, and TCRdb holds only the in-frame ones, with some missing. Among roughly 50,000 clones, roughly 85% were seen once, and the ten largest hold about 3.2%. The specimen was peripheral blood. The receptors come from a woman of 80 years or more with acute or convalescent COVID-19.

The chain couples TRBV10-1 to TRBJ2-3; 9 bases line up with TRBD2. The germline CDR1 and CDR2 sequences are WNHNN and SYGVQD (reference sequence). The CDR3 runs to 15 residues. V dropped 4 bases and J dropped 1; count of bases not matched to a gene: 3. The CDR3 loop reads CASSALAGRTDTQYF. In nucleotides, the CDR3 is TGCGCCAGCAGTGCCCTAGCGGGGCGCACAGATACGCAGTATTTT.

The chain joins TRBV19 to TRBJ1-1; a possible D gene is TRBD1 (6 bases). Germline V gene data show CDR1 as LNHDA and CDR2 as SQIVND (reference sequence). The CDR3 is 14 amino acids. V gave up 5 bases and J gave up 0 bases, with 10 bases separating them. The CDR3 region has the DNA TGTGCCAGTAGTCACAGGGAAATGAACACTGAAGCTTTCTTT. Translating it yields CASSHREMNTEAFF. Filled out from reference TRBV19 and TRBJ1-1, the complete variable domain reads DGGITQSPKYLFRKEGQNVTLSCEQNLNHDAMYWYRQDPGQGLRLIYYSQIVNDFQKGDIAEGYSVSREKKESFPLTVTSAQKNPTAFYLCASSHREMNTEAFFGQGTRLTVV.

This sequence joins TRBV5-1 and TRBJ2-7, with D uncertain. CDR3 length equals 11 residues. Germline loops: CDR1 SGHRS, CDR2 YFSETQ. Trimming pared 1 base from V and 3 bases from J, leaving 2 bases between. Written as DNA, the CDR3 is TGCGCCAGCAGCTTGTACTACGAGCAGTACTTC. Amino acid sequence: CASSLYYEQYF.

This clone was counted between two and nine times. Compared with germline, one end of the junction differs, possibly owing to a read error. CDR3 sequence reads: CASSQSGSTEAFF. The CDR3 DNA follows: TGTGCTAGCAGCCAGTCAGGCAGCACTGAAGCTTTCTTT. The chain employs TRBV7-7 and TRBJ1-1; the D is unclear. Germline loops: CDR1 SSHAT, CDR2 FNYEAQ (reference sequence). The CDR3 is made up of 13 amino acids. Complete variable domain (other parts from reference TRBV7-7 and TRBJ1-1): GAGVSQSPRYKVTKRGQDVTLRCDPISSHATLYWYQQALGQGPEFLTYFNYEAQPDKSGLPSDRFSAERPEGSISTLTIQRTEQRDSAMYRCASSQSGSTEAFFGQGTRLTVV.

The chain joins TRBV7-8 to TRBJ1-5, with 10 bases matching TRBD1. J lost 3 bases, V lost 4 bases, and 6 bases had no gene match. Germline values: CDR1 SGHVS, CDR2 FQNEAQ. This CDR3 region has 16 residues. As DNA, the CDR3 is TGTGCCAGCAGCTCGCTGGGGACAGGGGACAATCAGCCCCAGCATTTT. It encodes CASSSLGTGDNQPQHF.

The chain combines TRBV30 with TRBJ2-2; D unclear. Per the germline V gene, CDR1 is GTSNPN and CDR2 is SVGIG (reference sequence). The CDR3 covers 11 residues. The V end was cut by 5 bases, the J end by 3 bases, with 4 bases between. The DNA for the CDR3 is TGTGCCTGGTCCTACACCGGGGAGCTGTTTTTT. The encoded protein is CAWSYTGELFF.

This clone was seen only once. The chain combines TRBV3-1 (or the pseudogene TRBV3-2) with TRBJ2-4; 8 bases align to TRBD1. J was trimmed by 1 base and V by 5 bases; bases with no gene match: 10. CDR1 is LGHDT, CDR2 YNNKEL, per germline (reference sequence). The CDR3 totals 17 residues. This CDR3 reads CASSGAQGAVAKNIQYF. For the CDR3, the DNA is TGTGCCAGCAGCGGAGCGCAGGGGGCGGTTGCCAAAAACATTCAGTACTTC.

The rearrangement links TRBV4-1 to TRBJ2-3; 12 bases are shared with TRBD1. The V gene's germline CDR1 is MGHRA and CDR2 YSYEKL. The CDR3 loop spans 19 amino acids. Trimming removed 2 bases from V and 6 bases from J; junction bases left unmatched: 15. CDR3 DNA: TGCGCCAGCAGCCAACGCATATCGACGGGACAGGGGGCCTCTGATACGCAGTATTTT. Its protein is CASSQRISTGQGASDTQYF.

The chain combines TRBV6-6 with TRBJ1-1; TRBD1 is a possible D gene (6 bases). Germline CDR1 and CDR2: MNHNY and SVGAGI (reference sequence). The CDR3 extends over 11 amino acids. V lost 4 bases, J lost 7 bases, and 7 bases lay in between. CDR3 nucleotides: TGTGCCAGCAGTTTGGACAGTGAAGCTTTCTTT. Translated, it gives CASSLDSEAFF.

The chain joins TRBV6-5 to TRBJ2-3; 11 positions match TRBD2. This CDR3 comprises 14 residues. The trim removed 9 bases at V and 4 bases at J, leaving 6 bases unmatched. Germline values: CDR1 MNHEY, CDR2 SVGAGI. The chain's CDR3 is CASIMTSGADTQYF. DNA of the CDR3: TGTGCCAGTATCATGACTAGCGGGGCAGATACGCAGTATTTT.

The chain has TRBV9 and TRBJ2-1; 7 bases line up with TRBD2. This CDR3 spans 18 amino acids. Germline assignment: CDR1 SGDLS and CDR2 YYNGEE. The V segment lost 0 bases and the J segment 1 base; nucleotides outside the gene matches: 10. CDR3 loop: CASSVEASGRRSYNEQFF. The CDR3, as DNA: TGTGCCAGCAGCGTAGAGGCTAGCGGTCGACGTTCCTACAATGAGCAGTTCTTC.

This clone was seen a single time. V gene TRBV27 combines with J gene TRBJ1-2; the match to TRBD1 covers 8 bases. Germline CDR1 MNHEY, CDR2 SMNVEV (reference sequence). The CDR3 has 16 residues. V shed 2 bases, J shed 2 bases, and the junction held 7 bases outside the gene matches. The CDR3 loop is CASSLGQGLGNYGYTF. The DNA for the CDR3 is TGTGCCAGCAGTTTAGGACAGGGCCTGGGGAACTATGGCTACACCTTC.

This clone was picked up a small number of times. The V call is TRBV7-8, the J call TRBJ2-5; 11 positions match TRBD2. This CDR3 region has 16 residues. Germline V gene lookup returns CDR1 SGHVS and CDR2 FQNEAQ. With V trimmed by 6 bases and J by 5 bases, 11 bases remained unmatched. The CDR3 sequence: CASSPTSGGMGETQYF. In nucleotides, the CDR3 is TGTGCCAGCAGTCCTACTAGCGGGGGAATGGGCGAGACCCAGTACTTC.

This sequence joins TRBV15 and TRBJ1-4; 9 bases agree with TRBD1. This CDR3 region has 16 residues. V shed 4 bases and J 1 base; nucleotides not matched to a gene: 4. Germline-derived CDR1 and CDR2 are LNHNV and YYDKDF (reference sequence). CDR3 in amino acids: CATSTGTGRTNEKLFF. CDR3 DNA: TGTGCCACCAGCACTGGGACAGGGCGAACTAATGAAAAACTGTTTTTT.

The chain joins TRBV30 to TRBJ1-3; no clear D. The CDR3 spans 12 residues. Germline CDR1 reads GTSNPN; CDR2 reads SVGIG (reference sequence). V lost 5 bases to trimming and J lost 0 bases, with 5 bases between them. The CDR3 protein is CAWADSGNTIYF. The CDR3, as DNA: TGTGCCTGGGCAGACTCTGGAAACACCATATATTTT.

This chain joins TRBV12-3 or TRBV12-4 and TRBJ1-2, with 8 nucleotides matching TRBD1. The CDR3 has 13 amino acids. V dropped 7 bases and J dropped 2; count of bases not matched to a gene: 3. Written as DNA, the CDR3 is TGTGCCAGCACCCCAGGGGGCAACTATGGCTACACCTTC. Its protein product is CASTPGGNYGYTF.

The genes are TRBV5-8 and TRBJ1-6, with D tentatively TRBD1 (6 bases). This CDR3 spans 16 amino acids. Per the germline V gene, CDR1 is SGHTS and CDR2 is YDEGEE. Between the trimmed V and J ends, which lost 3 bases and 7 bases, there was a span of 17 bases. The CDR3, as DNA: TGTGCCAGCAGCTCCCGGGACCTTCAGGGGAATTCACCCCTCCACTTT. Encoded protein: CASSSRDLQGNSPLHF. The full variable domain, its missing parts supplied by reference TRBV5-8 and TRBJ1-6, is EAGVTQSPTHLIKTRGQQATLRCSPISGHTSVYWYQQALGLGLQFLLWYDEGEERNRGNFPPRFSGRQFPNYSSELNVNALELEDSALYLCASSSRDLQGNSPLHFGNGTRLTVT.

The chain employs TRBV3-1 (or the pseudogene TRBV3-2) and TRBJ1-3; D is uncertain. The V gene lost 0 bases and the J gene lost 4 bases, with 13 bases spanning the gap. The CDR3 consists of 16 residues. The germline CDR1 and CDR2 sequences are LGHDT and YNNKEL (reference sequence). CDR3 residues: CASSQERGLGGNTIYF. For the CDR3, the DNA is TGTGCCAGCAGCCAAGAACGGGGTCTGGGGGGAAACACCATATATTTT.

V usage is TRBV6-5 and J usage is TRBJ1-5, with D unclear. This CDR3 contains 13 residues. CDR1 MNHEY and CDR2 SVGAGI come from the germline V gene. Trimming took 7 bases from V and 3 from J, leaving 10 bases between them. The CDR3 DNA is TGTGCCAGCAAGGAGGGCTACAATCAGCCCCAGCATTTT. Amino acid sequence: CASKEGYNQPQHF.

The J gene is TRBJ1-1, the V gene TRBV5-6; 9 nucleotides match TRBD1. V gave up 4 bases and J gave up 4 bases; unmatched junction bases: 17. Germline V lookup: CDR1 SGHDT, CDR2 YYEEEE. This CDR3 region has 18 residues. The CDR3 DNA is TGTGCCAGCAGCCCTTTTGCGGGACAGGGTTCCTGGAGCACTGAAGCTTTCTTT. Its translation is CASSPFAGQGSWSTEAFF.

This chain links TRBV7-9 with TRBJ2-5, with D uncertain. The CDR3 has 13 amino acids. Per germline, CDR1 SEHNR and CDR2 FQNEAQ (reference sequence). The V gene lost 6 bases and the J gene lost 0 bases, with 8 bases spanning the gap. CDR3 loop: CASRFADQETQYF. In DNA, the CDR3 is TGTGCCAGCAGGTTCGCGGACCAAGAGACCCAGTACTTC. The complete variable domain, with remaining parts taken from reference TRBV7-9 and TRBJ2-5, reads DTGVSQNPRHKITKRGQNVTFRCDPISEHNRLYWYRQTLGQGPEFLTYFQNEAQLEKSRLLSDRFSAERPKGSFSTLEIQRTEQGDSAMYLCASRFADQETQYFGPGTRLLVL.

This clone was detected only once. V usage is TRBV6-5 and J usage is TRBJ1-3; perhaps TRBD1 as D (6 bases). V was cut by 7 bases and J by 2 bases, with 9 bases left in between. The CDR3 length is 13 residues. From germline, CDR1 is MNHEY and CDR2 SVGAGI. The CDR3 DNA follows: TGTGCCAGCATTGCAGGGGCTGGAAACACCATATATTTT. Residues: CASIAGAGNTIYF.